A selection of T cell receptor beta chains follows, all from one sample in a study of blood T cells in healthy people across ages. MiXCR was run by TCRdb on the 5' RACE reads, yielding one entry per CDR3 protein. In the table there are 1,500,000 or so distinct CDR3 sequences, around 40% of which are singletons. The sequenced sample was blood. These receptors came from a woman younger than 35 in good health. The CDR3 runs from the conserved cysteine through the conserved F or W. A D gene is named only where the DNA matches it firmly. Clone size is stated in some rows and not others, as once, few, many or a class when expanded.

j_call d_call v_call clone_size cdr3_nt cdr3_aa
TRBJ1-1 NA TRBV9 few TGTGCCAGCAGCGTAGGAGTAGGGGGAATGAACACTGAAGCTTTCTTT CASSVGVGGMNTEAFF
TRBJ2-3 NA TRBV4-1 many TGCGCCAGCAGCCAAGTCAGCGGCGATACGCAGTATTTT CASSQVSGDTQYF
TRBJ1-4 NA TRBV20-1 NA TGCAGTGCTAGGATCATCGGGGATGAAAAACTGTTTTTT CSARIIGDEKLFF
TRBJ2-7 NA TRBV5-1 few TGCGCCAGCAGCTTGATGGGACCCGAGCAGTACTTC CASSLMGPEQYF
TRBJ2-7 NA TRBV29-1 NA TGCAGCGTTGAAGACTCCTGGCCTGGGCAGTACTTC CSVEDSWPGQYF
TRBJ2-7 NA TRBV27 NA TGTGCCAGCAGTACTAGGCTAGGGTACGAGCAGTACTTC CASSTRLGYEQYF
TRBJ2-3 TRBD2 TRBV15 few TGTGCCACCAGCAGAGAAACTGCTAGCGGAGTAGATACGCAGTATTTT CATSRETASGVDTQYF
TRBJ2-3 NA TRBV4-1 NA TGCGCCAGCAGCCAAGGCCAGCGGAGAGATACGCAGTATTTT CASSQGQRRDTQYF
TRBJ2-5 NA TRBV27 few TGTGCCAGCAGTTTAGCGGGCGGGGATCAAGAGACCCAGTACTTC CASSLAGGDQETQYF
TRBJ1-1 TRBD1 TRBV27 few TGTGCCAGCCCTCAAGGGGGACAGACCAACATGGGTGCAGCTTTCTTT CASPQGGQTNMGAAFF
TRBJ2-2 TRBD1 TRBV6-1 NA TGTGCCAGCAGTCTCCGGGACAGGGACACCGGGGAGCTGTTTTTT CASSLRDRDTGELFF
TRBJ2-1 NA TRBV2 NA TGTGCCAGCAGTACCCCCGAGGGCGATGAGCAGTTCTTC CASSTPEGDEQFF
TRBJ1-6 TRBD1 TRBV27 NA TGTGCCAGCAGTGGAGGGACAGGGAGGTGGAATTCACCCCTCCACTTT CASSGGTGRWNSPLHF
TRBJ1-4 NA TRBV30 NA TGTGCCTGGAGTGAGGAGGTGGGAAATAGTGAAAAACTGTTTTTT CAWSEEVGNSEKLFF
TRBJ1-1 NA TRBV7-2 NA TGTGCCAGCAGAAAAGGGGTCGCGAACACTGAAGCTTTCTTT CASRKGVANTEAFF
TRBJ1-1 NA TRBV20-1 NA TGCAGTGCTAGAGATAGGCCAGTGCGTACTGAAGCTTTCTTT CSARDRPVRTEAFF
TRBJ1-4 NA TRBV7-2 NA TGTGCCAGCAGCCGAGGAGCCGAGGAAAAACTGTTTTTT CASSRGAEEKLFF
TRBJ2-1 TRBD1 TRBV27 NA TGTGCCAGCAGCTCCTTTACCCAGGGGGATGAGCAGTTCTTC CASSSFTQGDEQFF
TRBJ2-7 NA TRBV7-9 NA TGTGCCAGCAGCCATCATGGTATCTACGAGCAGTACTTC CASSHHGIYEQYF
TRBJ2-1 TRBD2 TRBV29-1 NA TGCAGCGTAGGGGGACTAGCGGGGTATCATGAGCAGTTCTTC CSVGGLAGYHEQFF
TRBJ2-2 NA TRBV7-9 NA TGTGCCAGCAGCTTGTCTAGGGACACCGGGGAGCTGTTTTTT CASSLSRDTGELFF
TRBJ1-5 TRBD1 TRBV4-1 NA TGCGCCAGCAGCCAAGATCAAGTCAGGGGGGTGGTTGGCAATCAGCCCCAGCATTTT CASSQDQVRGVVGNQPQHF
TRBJ2-1 TRBD2 TRBV20-1 NA TGCAGTCCTTCCGGGACTAGCGATTACAATGAGCAGTTCTTC CSPSGTSDYNEQFF
TRBJ2-2 TRBD1 TRBV24-1 NA TGTGCCACCAGTCTTACAGGGGGCACCGGGGAGCTGTTTTTT CATSLTGGTGELFF
TRBJ1-1 NA TRBV20-1 once TGCAGTGCTAGCTGGGTCCCAGTGAACACTGAAGCTTTCTTT CSASWVPVNTEAFF
TRBJ1-1 NA TRBV25-1 few TGTGCCAGCAGTGAAACAGGCACTGAAGCTTTCTTT CASSETGTEAFF
TRBJ1-2 TRBD1 TRBV6-2/TRBV6-3 once TGTGCCAGCAGTTCAAGGGGGCCGGTCTATGGCTACACCTTC CASSSRGPVYGYTF
TRBJ2-7 NA TRBV12-5 NA TGTGCTGTCGGCACTAGGGTTTACGAGCAGTACTTC CAVGTRVYEQYF
TRBJ2-1 NA TRBV11-3 NA TGTGCCAGCAGCTTGAGCATGGCAAGTTTAGATGAGCAGTTCTTC CASSLSMASLDEQFF
TRBJ1-1 NA TRBV20-1 NA TGCAGTGTTATTCGACAGGCTACCCATAACACTGAAGCTTTCTTT CSVIRQATHNTEAFF
TRBJ2-1 TRBD2 TRBV4-3 NA TGCGCCAGCAGCCCCGTGTTCCCTAGCGGTGTATCCTACAATGAGCAGTTCTTC CASSPVFPSGVSYNEQFF
TRBJ1-2 TRBD1 TRBV12-3/TRBV12-4 NA TGTGCCAGCAAACCGGGACAGGGAATTAACTATGGCTACACCTTC CASKPGQGINYGYTF
TRBJ1-2 NA TRBV12-3/TRBV12-4 NA TGTGCCAGCAGTTTACGTGACCCGGCTCGCTATGGCTACACCTTC CASSLRDPARYGYTF
TRBJ2-5 TRBD2 TRBV20-1 few TGCAGTGCAGCGGGACTAGCGGGGGTCGAGACCCAGTACTTC CSAAGLAGVETQYF
TRBJ2-2 TRBD2 TRBV6-5 NA TGTGCCAGCAGTTACCGGACTAGCGGGAGGGGCGGGGAGCTGTTTTTT CASSYRTSGRGGELFF
TRBJ1-1 NA TRBV4-3 few TGCGCCAGCAGCCAGAGGATCTACACTGAAGCTTTCTTT CASSQRIYTEAFF
TRBJ2-7 NA TRBV15 NA TGTGCCACCAGAGAGAGTGGTTCCTACGAGCAGTACTTC CATRESGSYEQYF
TRBJ2-1 NA TRBV20-1 NA TGCAGTGCCTCGATAGGGGGTTACCACAATGAGCAGTTCTTC CSASIGGYHNEQFF
TRBJ2-2 TRBD2 TRBV11-2 NA TGTGCCAGCAGCTTAGGCCCAAGACTAGCCGCCGGGGAGCTGTTTTTT CASSLGPRLAAGELFF
TRBJ1-1 NA TRBV27 NA TGTGCCAGCAGTTTATCCCCCTCGGGGAACACTGAAGCTTTCTTT CASSLSPSGNTEAFF
TRBJ2-3 NA TRBV10-3 NA TGTGCCATCCGGGACATCTCTAGCACAGATACGCAGTATTTT CAIRDISSTDTQYF
TRBJ2-7 NA TRBV5-5 NA TGTGCCAGCAGCTTGGTTGAGGGCGACTACGAGCAGTACTTC CASSLVEGDYEQYF
TRBJ2-3 NA TRBV27 once TGTGCCAGCAGTTTAATAGGCAGATACACAGATACGCAGTATTTT CASSLIGRYTDTQYF
TRBJ1-3 NA TRBV27 NA TGTGCCAGCAGTTTAACCGGGCTAGGGGGAAACACCATATATTTT CASSLTGLGGNTIYF
TRBJ2-3 TRBD2 TRBV28 NA TGTGCCAGCAGTTTATTATCCTTAGCGGGAAGCAAAGATACGCAGTATTTT CASSLLSLAGSKDTQYF
TRBJ2-7 NA TRBV7-2 once TGTGCCAGCAGTTTATTTCCGGGACTCGGCTCCTACGAGCAGTACTTC CASSLFPGLGSYEQYF
TRBJ1-2 NA TRBV4-1 few TGCGCCAGCAGCCAAGATGAGGGACCTAACTATGGCTACACCTTC CASSQDEGPNYGYTF
TRBJ1-5 TRBD1 TRBV4-1 NA TGCGCCAGCAGCCACTCGGACAGGGGGAATCAGCCCCAGCATTTT CASSHSDRGNQPQHF
TRBJ2-7 TRBD1 TRBV29-1 NA TGCAGCGTTGAGGGACAGGGGGCGGACGAGCAGTACTTC CSVEGQGADEQYF